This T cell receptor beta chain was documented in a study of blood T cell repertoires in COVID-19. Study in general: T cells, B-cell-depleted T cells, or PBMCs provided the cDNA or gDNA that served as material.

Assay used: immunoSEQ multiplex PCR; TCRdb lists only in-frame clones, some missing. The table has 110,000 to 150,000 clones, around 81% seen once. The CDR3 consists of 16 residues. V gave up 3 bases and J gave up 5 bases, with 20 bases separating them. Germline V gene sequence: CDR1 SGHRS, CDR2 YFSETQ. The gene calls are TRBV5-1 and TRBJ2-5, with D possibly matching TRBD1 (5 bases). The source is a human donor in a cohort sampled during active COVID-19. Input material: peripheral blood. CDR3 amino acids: CASSSSGSRAEETQYF. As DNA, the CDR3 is TGCGCCAGCAGCTCGTCGGGCTCCAGGGCGGAGGAGACCCAGTACTTC.